A selection of T cell receptor beta chains follows, all from one sample in a study of shared clonotypes between healthy human individuals. TCRdb keeps only in-frame clones here, not all; method: immunoSEQ multiplex PCR. Of over 1.5 million clones listed, 98% are singletons. The material sequenced was naive CD4+ T cells sorted from blood. The receptor source for this set is a man younger than 40 in good health. The CDR3 runs from the conserved cysteine through the conserved F or W. D genes are given only for firm matches. Size tells how often a clone was seen (once, few, many) or the class of an expanded clone, and some rows leave it out.

TRBJ2-7,.,TRBV5-1,TRBD1,TGCGCCAGCAGTTCCTCCCCGGGACAGGGCTCCTACGAGCAGTACTTC,CASSSSPGQGSYEQYF
TRBJ2-2,.,TRBV5-4,.,TGTGCCAGCAGCTCTGCGGGGAGGAGAACCGGGGAGCTGTTTTTT,CASSSAGRRTGELFF
TRBJ1-2,.,TRBV28,.,TGTGCCAGCAGTTTCCAGGGGGGCTACACCTTC,CASSFQGGYTF
TRBJ2-1,once,TRBV18,TRBD2,TGTGCCAGCTCACCACACTCACTAGCGGGCGGGAATGAGCAGTTCTTC,CASSPHSLAGGNEQFF
TRBJ1-1,.,TRBV5-1,.,TGCGCCAGCAGCTTAGCGGGAGTAGACACTGAAGCTTTCTTT,CASSLAGVDTEAFF
TRBJ1-3,.,TRBV5-1,.,TGCGCCAGCAGCTTGGGAGGGCTCGGAAACACCATATATTTT,CASSLGGLGNTIYF
TRBJ2-7,.,TRBV5-1,TRBD2,TGCGCCAGCAGCTTGTACGGGAGGGGGAGCTACGAGCAGTACTTC,CASSLYGRGSYEQYF
TRBJ2-1,once,TRBV18,.,TGTGCCAGCTCACCTCGGCTAGAATATGAGCAGTTCTTC,CASSPRLEYEQFF
TRBJ2-2,.,TRBV9,.,TGTGCCAGCAGCGTAGGTAGACAGGTCAACACCGGGGAGCTGTTTTTT,CASSVGRQVNTGELFF
TRBJ2-7,.,TRBV9,.,TGTGCCAGCAGCGTAGGGCCACGCTGGAACGAGCAGTACTTC,CASSVGPRWNEQYF
TRBJ1-3,.,TRBV18,TRBD1,TGTGCCAGCTCACCGGACAGGGCAATCTCTGGAAACACCATATATTTT,CASSPDRAISGNTIYF
TRBJ1-2,.,TRBV7-9,.,TGTGCCAGCACCAGGGGTTTGCCTCTGGATGGCTACACCTTC,CASTRGLPLDGYTF
TRBJ2-2,.,TRBV9,TRBD1,TGTGCCAGCAGCCCGCGGACAGGATCGGACACCGGGGAGCTGTTTTTT,CASSPRTGSDTGELFF
TRBJ2-5,.,TRBV5-1,.,TGCGCCAGCAGCTTTGGTGTGGATCGGATAGGGGAGACCCAGTACTTC,CASSFGVDRIGETQYF
TRBJ2-2,once,TRBV18,.,TGTGCCAGCTCACCACAAAAGACCGGGGAGCTGTTTTTT,CASSPQKTGELFF
TRBJ2-7,.,TRBV29-1,TRBD1,TGCAGCGTTGCCGACAGGGGCTACGAGCAGTACTTC,CSVADRGYEQYF
TRBJ2-7,.,TRBV5-6,TRBD2,TGTGCCAGCAGCCTCCTTGGCGGTAGCGGGAGCTCCTACGAGCAGTACTTC,CASSLLGGSGSSYEQYF
TRBJ2-2,once,TRBV19,TRBD1,TGTGCCAGTAGGCCGGGACAGGGTTTCACCGGGGAGCTGTTTTTT,CASRPGQGFTGELFF
TRBJ2-1,.,TRBV7-2,TRBD1,TGTGCCAGCAGCTTAGCGCTGGGTGGGACAGGCTCCTACAATGAGCAGTTCTTC,CASSLALGGTGSYNEQFF
TRBJ2-3,.,TRBV2,TRBD2,TGTGCCAGCAGTCTATCCGGGACTAGCGTAACAGATACGCAGTATTTT,CASSLSGTSVTDTQYF
TRBJ2-2,.,TRBV2,.,TGTGCCAGCAGTCCATATGGACATGGAGGAACCGGGGAGCTGTTTTTT,CASSPYGHGGTGELFF
TRBJ2-7,once,TRBV5-4,TRBD2,TGTGCCAGCAGCGGCGCTAGCGGGGACTACGAGCAGTACTTC,CASSGASGDYEQYF
TRBJ1-5,.,TRBV7-9,TRBD1,TGTGCCAGCAGCGTCGGGACAGGGGGCAATCAGCCCCAGCATTTT,CASSVGTGGNQPQHF
TRBJ2-1,.,TRBV18,.,TGTGCCAGCTCACCGGACCGTAACAATGAGCAGTTCTTC,CASSPDRNNEQFF
TRBJ1-1,.,TRBV6-5,.,TGTGCCAGCCACGGATCGAACACTGAAGCTTTCTTT,CASHGSNTEAFF
TRBJ2-1,.,TRBV18,.,TGTGCCAGCTCACACAAAGGGAGCGATAGTGAGCAGTTCTTC,CASSHKGSDSEQFF
TRBJ1-2,.,TRBV18,.,TGTGCCAGCTCACCAAGCCGGACAAATCGAAATGGCTACACCTTC,CASSPSRTNRNGYTF
TRBJ2-5,.,TRBV7-9,TRBD1,TGTGCCAGCAGCTTTGTTTTGTCCGGGACAGGGGACTTC,CASSFVLSGTGDF
TRBJ1-1,.,TRBV11-2,.,TGTGCCAGCAGCCCATTAGCGCCAAGAGCGGGCCGGAACACTGAAGCTTTCTTT,CASSPLAPRAGRNTEAFF
TRBJ2-3,.,TRBV27,TRBD1,TGTGCCAGCAGTTTATCGTTTCCAGGGGGCGGTGCAGATACGCAGTATTTT,CASSLSFPGGGADTQYF
TRBJ2-7,.,TRBV13,TRBD1,TGTGCCAGCAGCTCTCAGGGACAGAGCTACGAGCAGTACTTC,CASSSQGQSYEQYF
TRBJ2-3,.,TRBV9,TRBD2,TGTGCCAGCAGCGTAGGGACTAGCGGGAGTTATGATTATGGAGATACGCAGTATTTT,CASSVGTSGSYDYGDTQYF
TRBJ2-1,.,TRBV6-5,.,TGTGCCAGCAAGCCGGGACCGACGAACAATGAGCAGTTCTTC,CASKPGPTNNEQFF
TRBJ1-1,.,TRBV25-1,.,TGTGCCAGCAGTGACACTAACACTGAAGCTTTCTTT,CASSDTNTEAFF
TRBJ1-5,few,TRBV4-1,.,TGCGCCAGCAGCCTCTTGGGGCTTAGCAATCAGCCCCAGCATTTT,CASSLLGLSNQPQHF
TRBJ1-5,.,TRBV15,.,TGTGCCACCAGCCGACCGAGGACAAATAGCAATCAGCCCCAGCATTTT,CATSRPRTNSNQPQHF
TRBJ1-2,.,TRBV19,TRBD1,TGTGCCAGGGGGGGACAGGGCGACTATGGCTACACCTTC,CARGGQGDYGYTF
TRBJ2-2,.,TRBV28,TRBD2,TGTGCCAGCAGCCCCCCACCGAGGCTAGCGGGACCGACAGTAACCGGGGAGCTGTTTTTT,CASSPPPRLAGPTVTGELFF
TRBJ2-7,.,TRBV11-2,.,TGTGCCAGCTCCATCGACGAGCAGTACTTC,CASSIDEQYF
TRBJ2-2,.,TRBV19,.,TGTGCCAGTAGTATAGTATCCGGTTCAGGCGGGGAGCTGTTTTTT,CASSIVSGSGGELFF
TRBJ1-5,.,TRBV27,.,TGTGCCAGCAGTTCCCGGGGGCAGCCCCAGCATTTT,CASSSRGQPQHF